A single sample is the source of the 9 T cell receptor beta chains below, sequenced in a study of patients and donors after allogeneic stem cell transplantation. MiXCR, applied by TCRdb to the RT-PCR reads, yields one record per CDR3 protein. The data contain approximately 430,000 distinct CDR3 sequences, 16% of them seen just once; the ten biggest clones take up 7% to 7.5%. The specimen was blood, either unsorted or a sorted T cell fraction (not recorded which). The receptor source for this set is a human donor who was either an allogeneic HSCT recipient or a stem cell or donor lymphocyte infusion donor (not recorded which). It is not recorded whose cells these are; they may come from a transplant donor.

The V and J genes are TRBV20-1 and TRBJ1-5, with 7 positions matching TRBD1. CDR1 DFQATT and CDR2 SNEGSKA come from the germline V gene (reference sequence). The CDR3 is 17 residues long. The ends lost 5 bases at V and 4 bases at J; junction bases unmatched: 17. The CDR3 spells CSASPKTRQGLNQPQHF. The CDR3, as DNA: TGCAGTGCTTCCCCAAAAACGAGACAGGGCCTTAATCAGCCCCAGCATTTT.

CDR3 coding DNA: TGCAGTGCTCCAGAGCCCGGGACCCGCGTTGGACTGTTTTTT. Amino acid sequence: CSAPEPGTRVGLFF. The chain has TRBV20-1 and TRBJ1-4; D possibly corresponds to TRBD1 (5 bases). Trimming pared 5 bases from V and 13 bases from J, leaving 23 bases between. Germline V gene lookup returns CDR1 DFQATT and CDR2 SNEGSKA (reference sequence). The CDR3 runs 14 residues.

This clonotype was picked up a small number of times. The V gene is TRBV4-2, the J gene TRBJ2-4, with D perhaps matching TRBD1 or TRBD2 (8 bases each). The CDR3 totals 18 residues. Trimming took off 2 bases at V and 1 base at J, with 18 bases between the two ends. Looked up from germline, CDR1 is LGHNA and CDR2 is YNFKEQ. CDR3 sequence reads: CASSQWTGRGAAKNIQYF. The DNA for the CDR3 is TGTGCCAGCAGCCAATGGACAGGGCGGGGGGCGGCCAAAAACATTCAGTACTTC.

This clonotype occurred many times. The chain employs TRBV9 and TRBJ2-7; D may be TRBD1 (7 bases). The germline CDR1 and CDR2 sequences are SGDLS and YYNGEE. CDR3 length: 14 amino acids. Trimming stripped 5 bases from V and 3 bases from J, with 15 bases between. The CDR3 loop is CASSLRDSFYEQYF. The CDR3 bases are TGTGCCAGCAGTCTGCGGGACAGTTTCTACGAGCAGTACTTC.

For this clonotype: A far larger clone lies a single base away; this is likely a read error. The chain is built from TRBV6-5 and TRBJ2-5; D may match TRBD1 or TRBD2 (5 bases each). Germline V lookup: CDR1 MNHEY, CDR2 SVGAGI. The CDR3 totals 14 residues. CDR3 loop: CASRYWGYPETQYF. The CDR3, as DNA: TGTGCCAGCAGATACTGGGGGTACCCGGAGACCCAGTACTTC.

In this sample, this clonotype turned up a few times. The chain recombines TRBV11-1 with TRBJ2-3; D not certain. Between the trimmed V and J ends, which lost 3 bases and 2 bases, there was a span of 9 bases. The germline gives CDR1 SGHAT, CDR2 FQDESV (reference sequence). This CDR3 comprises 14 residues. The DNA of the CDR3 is TGTGCCAGCAGCTTTCGCTTCTCCACAGATACGCAGTATTTT. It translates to CASSFRFSTDTQYF.

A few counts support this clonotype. The CDR3 region has the DNA TGTGCCAGCAGCGTAGGGCACGAGCAGTTCTTC. Translating gives CASSVGHEQFF. This sequence joins TRBV9 and TRBJ2-1; no definite D call. V was shortened by 0 bases and J by 10 bases, with 5 bases between the two germline ends. The germline V gene has CDR1 SGDLS and CDR2 YYNGEE. CDR3 length: 11 amino acids.

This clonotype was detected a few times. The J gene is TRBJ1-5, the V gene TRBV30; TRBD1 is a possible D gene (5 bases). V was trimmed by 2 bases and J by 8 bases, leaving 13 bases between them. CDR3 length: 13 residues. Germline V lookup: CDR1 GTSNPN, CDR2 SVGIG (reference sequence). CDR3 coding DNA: TGTGCCTGGAGTAGCAGGTTGGGGGAGCCCCAGCATTTT. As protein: CAWSSRLGEPQHF.

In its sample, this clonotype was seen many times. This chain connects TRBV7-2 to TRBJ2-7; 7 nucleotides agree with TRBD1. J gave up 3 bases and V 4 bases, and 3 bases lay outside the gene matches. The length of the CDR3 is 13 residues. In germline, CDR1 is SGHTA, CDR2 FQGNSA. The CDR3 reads CASSSGQFYEQYF. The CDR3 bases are TGTGCCAGCAGCTCGGGACAGTTCTACGAGCAGTACTTC.